Detailed here is one T cell receptor (beta chain). Its antigen is unknown. Only in-frame clones appear in the TCRdb table, and some are missing; sequencing was by immunoSEQ multiplex PCR. The table lists several thousand clones, 69% of them singletons. The CDR3 covers 13 residues. Germline-derived CDR1 and CDR2 are ENHRY and SYGVKD. Trimming stripped 1 base from V and 7 bases from J, with 10 bases between. Researchers processed graft tissue to release intraepithelial and lamina propria lymphocytes. The data were obtained in a study of graft-versus-host responses after intestinal transplantation. Study details: Recipients were given multivisceral, liver-intestinal, or isolated intestinal transplants. Each patient got anti-thymocyte globulin induction, then tacrolimus and steroids for roughly 3 years.

The study's findings and limits: GvH clones were identified in recipient marrow, with some first appearing in ileum or blood. GvH clone levels peaked in circulation, and this peak was associated with early post-transplant HvG declines.

J is TRBJ1-2 and V is TRBV10-3; D gene unclear. This sequence originates from a human patient who received an intestinal transplant, so some T cells may come from the graft donor. The sample here was ileum tissue, taken roughly 290 days after intestinal transplant. This chain's CDR3 is CAISELGYRGYTF. The CDR3 bases are TGTGCCATCAGTGAGTTGGGGTATCGTGGCTACACCTTC.